This record looks at one TCR beta chain sequence and its context. The sample is drawn from a study of blood T cell repertoires in COVID-19. Turning to the study itself: There were acute and convalescent COVID-19 samples, and they came from the United States, Italy and Spain. T cells, B-cell-depleted T cells, or PBMCs provided the cDNA or gDNA that served as material.

Germline CDR1 MNHEY, CDR2 SMNVEV (reference sequence). Trimming cost V 0 bases and J 0 bases, with 9 bases left between them. This CDR3 is 15 amino acids long. Per the authors' pipeline: From reference gene primer amplification, estimates of nucleated cell counts were derived. Sequenced by immunoSEQ multiplex PCR; TCRdb stores in-frame clones only, minus some. From that table come the V and J calls and clone size; the DNA was used to work out D and trimming. The sample contains 80,000 to 95,000 clones, approximately 90% of which appear only once. Sequenced: peripheral blood. The source of this sequence is a man aged 50 to 60 with active or convalescent COVID-19. V usage is TRBV27 and J usage is TRBJ2-7; D is unresolved. The CDR3 here is CASSLSTRLSYEQYF. Here the CDR3 DNA reads TGTGCCAGCAGTTTATCTACCAGGCTCTCCTACGAGCAGTACTTC.